This entry is about one T cell receptor beta chain. The data stem from a study of blood T cell repertoires in COVID-19. In the study overall: T cells, B-cell-depleted T cells, or PBMCs provided the cDNA or gDNA that served as material.

Data came from immunoSEQ multiplex PCR; TCRdb stores just in-frame clones and leaves some out. The data show just over 650,000 clones, 85% to 90% seen once. Germline assignment: CDR1 SGHDN and CDR2 FVKESK. J lost 4 bases, V lost 1 base, and 4 bases had no gene match. This CDR3 spans 15 amino acids. The rearrangement uses TRBV14 and TRBJ2-7; 10 nucleotides match TRBD1. This receptor was taken from a woman aged 18-29 years with acute or convalescent COVID-19. Input material: peripheral blood. CDR3 sequence (DNA): TGTGCCAGCAGCCAAGGATGGACAGGGGGTTACGAGCAGTACTTC. Encoded protein: CASSQGWTGGYEQYF. Filled out from reference TRBV14 and TRBJ2-7, the complete variable domain reads EAGVTQFPSHSVIEKGQTVTLRCDPISGHDNLYWYRRVMGKEIKFLLHFVKESKQDESGMPNNRFLAERTGGTYSTLKVQPAELEDSGVYFCASSQGWTGGYEQYFGPGTRLTVT.